These 8 T cell receptor beta chains originate from one sample sequenced in a study of blood T cell repertoires in COVID-19. The repertoire was sequenced with immunoSEQ multiplex PCR; TCRdb's copy has only in-frame clones and lacks some. The sample has about 120,000 clones, 85% seen once; the top ten hold approximately 30%. What was sequenced was peripheral blood. These receptors were obtained from a woman aged 80 or older with acute or convalescent COVID-19.

Comment on this clone: The sample holds other DNA sequences that translate to the same CDR3. This sequence joins TRBV28 and TRBJ1-2; D may be TRBD1 (6 bases). This CDR3 has 13 residues. Germline assignment: CDR1 MDHEN and CDR2 SYDVKM. V was cut by 4 bases and J by 2 bases, with 8 bases left in between. CDR3 residues: CASSSGTNYGYTF. The CDR3 DNA is TGTGCCAGCAGTTCGGGGACAAACTATGGCTACACCTTC.

CDR3 nucleotides: TGTGCCAGCAGCCAAGGTCAGGTGATGAACACTGAAGCTTTCTTT. Its protein product is CASSQGQVMNTEAFF. V is TRBV14 and J is TRBJ1-1; no definite D call. The germline V gene encodes CDR1 SGHDN and CDR2 FVKESK. This CDR3 is 15 amino acids long. Trimming took 1 base from V and 0 from J, leaving 9 bases between them.

This chain connects TRBV6-6 to TRBJ1-5; D not certain. The germline gives CDR1 MNHNY, CDR2 SVGAGI (reference sequence). V lost 2 bases to trimming and J lost 3 bases, with 11 bases between them. CDR3 length equals 15 residues. In DNA, the CDR3 is TGTGCCAGCAGTTACGGGTCGCAGGTCAATCAGCCCCAGCATTTT. Amino acid sequence: CASSYGSQVNQPQHF.

This chain joins TRBV6-6 and TRBJ2-7, with D unclear. Germline lookup yields CDR1 MNHNY and CDR2 SVGAGI (reference sequence). The ends were cut back, 0 bases at V and 3 bases at J, with 6 bases in the middle. The CDR3 length is 13 residues. This CDR3 is CASSYSGIYEQYF. The CDR3 bases are TGTGCCAGCAGTTACTCTGGCATCTACGAGCAGTACTTC.

The chain combines TRBV6-6 with TRBJ2-1; 10 nucleotides line up with TRBD2. Germline V gives CDR1 MNHNY, CDR2 SVGAGI (reference sequence). The CDR3 length is 15 residues. V was pared by 4 bases and J by 5 bases, with 5 bases of the junction left unmatched. CDR3 in amino acids: CASSFTSGADNEQFF. DNA of the CDR3: TGTGCCAGCAGTTTCACTAGCGGGGCAGACAATGAGCAGTTCTTC.

This rearrangement joins TRBV9 to TRBJ1-2, with D possibly being TRBD1 (6 bases). Germline CDR1 and CDR2: SGDLS and YYNGEE. This CDR3 comprises 15 residues. With 4 bases removed from V and 0 bases from J, the gap between germline ends came to 13 bases. CDR3 in amino acids: CASSTDSHANYGYTF. DNA for the CDR3: TGTGCCAGCAGCACGGACAGCCACGCTAACTATGGCTACACCTTC.

This clone appeared a few times. The chain recombines TRBV20-1 with TRBJ1-1; D not certain. Germline V gene lookup returns CDR1 DFQATT and CDR2 SNEGSKA (reference sequence). Trimming shortened V by 2 bases and J by 10 bases, and 8 bases separated the two germline ends. CDR3 length: 10 amino acids. The CDR3 DNA follows: TGCAGTGCTAGACGGGGTCGAGCTTTCTTT. Its protein product is CSARRGRAFF.

The chain combines TRBV3-1 (or the pseudogene TRBV3-2) with TRBJ2-2, with 13 bases lining up with TRBD2. With 4 bases clipped from V and 5 bases from J, the junction kept 4 bases outside the gene matches. This CDR3 region has 16 residues. Germline V gene lookup returns CDR1 LGHDT and CDR2 YNNKEL (reference sequence). Written as DNA, the CDR3 is TGTGCCAGCAGCCGGGAGGGACTAGCGGGGACCGGGGAGCTGTTTTTT. Protein product: CASSREGLAGTGELFF.